This TCR beta chain is from a study of shared clonotypes between healthy human individuals (TCRdb year 2020). The study in broad terms: The cohort comprised a couple of women and a few men aged 18 to 49 years. For each donor, three plates each were used for CD4 naive and CD4 memory, two plates were used for CD8 naive, and one plate was used for CD8 memory. Leukapheresis yielded between about 0.94 and 8.9 billion PBMCs per donor. To estimate repertoire size and how much clonotype sharing occurs between individuals, the study deeply sequenced the blood TCR repertoires of roughly 5 healthy adults. Libraries were prepared and TCR repertoires were sequenced by different laboratories using diverse techniques, in order to increase sequencing depth and limit assay-specific biases.

Using the deep immunoSEQ assay, multiplex PCR amplified TCR CDR3 regions from genomic DNA. Genomic DNA extracted from each cell subset was distributed evenly over all wells of several immunoSEQ 96-well plates, and each plate served as one replicate. Each replicate PCR for sorted subsets received roughly 200 ng genomic DNA, equal to about 30,000 T cell genomes. Purified libraries were quantified with a Qubit 3.0 fluorometer, sized on a Bioanalyzer 2100, and re-quantified with the KAPA Library Quantification kit. Each immunoSEQ 96-well plate was sequenced on its own single-read 150-cycle Illumina NextSeq 550 flow cell. Regarding the original processing steps: Because only junctional sequences without quality scores were contained in the immunoSEQ output, filtering matching that applied to full-length reads could not be performed. To assign V/J genes and CDR3, sequences were annotated against IMGT germline references using PyIR, a Python wrapper for IgBLAST v1.9. Any read was removed if the V/J assignment was weak (E-value above 1e-6), the CDR3 was missing, or the read contained stop codons, out-of-frame junctions, or ambiguous translated residues. V3J clonotypes were defined as sequences sharing an identical inferred V gene, J gene, and CDR3 amino acid sequence. Percentage overlap between repertoires was computed as shared unique clonotypes divided by the size of the smaller repertoire. Richness of each repertoire was evaluated using RTK rarefaction, the Chao1 estimator, and Recon v2.1 estimates of unobserved clonotypes. Generation probabilities for all TCRbeta clonotypes obtained by the gDNA method from a handful of donors were computed using OLGA. Here the immuneACCESS table is served through TCRdb, limited to in-frame sequences with V and J called. Missing clones are a known gap in these copies; in checked studies unresolved V genes cover under half, and the rest lacks a known reason. V and J calls plus clone size are reproduced from that table; the DNA served to infer D and trimming. Here the sample has 1.4 million or so clones; roughly 98.5% occur a single time. The biggest ten clones account for approximately 0.4% of the sample.

Remarks on this clone: It lacks a known antigen. No quality values exist for individual bases; no much larger clone is one base distant.

The donors were healthy, HIV-negative adults with no recently reported acute infections or vaccinations. Every donor was a Caucasian adult living in Nashville, Tennessee, USA. CD4+ T cells were enriched through magnetic negative selection, after which naive cells were positively selected on CD45RA and the remaining negative fraction served as the memory subset. Blood was collected by leukapheresis, and PBMCs were isolated by Ficoll-Histopaque density gradient centrifugation and then cryopreserved in liquid nitrogen vapor phase. Analytical flow cytometry was used to check the purity and quantity of each magnetically sorted T cell population. Genomic DNA was isolated from each sorted fraction and quantified by UV absorbance on a Nanodrop 2000c. V loses 1 base of germline sequence and J loses 6 bases, and the interval between the two ends is 11 bases. For CDR1 and CDR2, the germline V gene (reference sequence) lists SGHNT and YYREEE. Its CDR3 holds 14 amino acids, cysteine through phenylalanine. This entry keeps only the CDR3 DNA: 42 bases, framed from base 1.

General conclusions and limits of the study: The genetic and exposure-history diversity represented was limited by the small number of donors. Only blood was sampled, and tissue TCR repertoires likely differ from those in blood. Naive subsets generally had larger estimated clonotype richness than memory subsets did. When several donors were compared, the shared fraction of clonotypes was around 5.1% for naive CD4, about 4% for naive CD8, roughly 2.5% for memory CD4, and 0.35% to 0.4% for memory CD8. Pairwise subsampling led to the expectation that sequencing depth would affect the degree of clonotype sharing among donors. Clonotypes shared by all four sorted-subset donors showed higher generation probabilities than non-shared clonotypes. Even with the large sequencing depth, rarefaction of the sorted-subset datasets indicated that sequencing was incomplete.

The sequence was collected from a man aged 25 to 40 in good health. The sample was naive CD4+ T cells sorted from blood. The sample's cell subset or site label, in plain terms: CD45RA+ positively selected. The chain couples TRBV5-4 to TRBJ1-5; the D gene assignment is ambiguous. In nucleotides, the sequence is TGTGCCAGCAGCTTGAATTCGGGAACTCAGCCCCAGCATTTT. The translation is CASSLNSGTQPQHF.